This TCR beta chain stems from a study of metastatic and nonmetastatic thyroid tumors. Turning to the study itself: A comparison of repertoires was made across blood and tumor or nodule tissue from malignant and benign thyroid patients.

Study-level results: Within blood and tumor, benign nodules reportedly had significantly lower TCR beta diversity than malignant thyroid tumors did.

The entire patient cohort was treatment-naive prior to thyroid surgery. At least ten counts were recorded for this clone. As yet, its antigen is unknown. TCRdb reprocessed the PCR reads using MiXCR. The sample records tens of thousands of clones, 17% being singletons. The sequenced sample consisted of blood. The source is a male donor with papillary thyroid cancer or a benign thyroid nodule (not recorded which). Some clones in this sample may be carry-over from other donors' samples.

The CDR3 is CASSLGTSGTDTQYF. CDR3 nucleotides: TGTGCCAGCAGCCTCGGGACTAGCGGTACAGATACGCAGTATTTT. The chain joins TRBV7-2 to TRBJ2-3; 11 positions match TRBD2. V trimming: 5 bases; J trimming: 3 bases; junction bases outside the gene matches: 4. Germline loops: CDR1 SGHTA, CDR2 FQGNSA. CDR3 length equals 15 residues.